These 32 T cell receptor beta chains came from one sample sequenced in a study of technical replicates of blood from several donors. Here immunoSEQ multiplex PCR was the method, and the copy in TCRdb shows in-frame clones only, minus some. The repertoire holds approximately 75,000 clones, around 97% seen once, with more than 0.15% in the top ten. Sequencing was done on a sample of T cells isolated from PBMCs. These receptors all stem from a human donor in good health.

Only one count was recorded for this clone. This chain links TRBV2 with TRBJ1-2; 9 bases are shared with TRBD1. The CDR3 runs to 17 residues. Trimming at V came to 5 bases and at J to 5 bases, leaving 15 bases not matched to a gene. Germline V gives CDR1 SNHLY, CDR2 FYNNEI. CDR3 amino acids: CASSSWTNRGRGYGYTF. The CDR3 DNA reads as TGTGCCAGCAGTTCTTGGACCAACAGGGGGCGGGGATATGGCTACACCTTC.

This clone was counted a single time. The chain carries TRBV9 and TRBJ2-7, with 9 bases aligning to TRBD2. V gave up 4 bases and J gave up 1 base; unmatched junction bases: 9. The CDR3 totals 16 residues. In germline, CDR1 is SGDLS, CDR2 YYNGEE. CDR3: CASSLSASGASYEQYF. CDR3 coding DNA: TGTGCCAGCAGCCTTTCAGCTAGCGGGGCGTCCTACGAGCAGTACTTC.

The chain recombines TRBV28 with TRBJ2-2; possible D gene TRBD1, 6 bases. This CDR3 has 15 residues. V gave up 6 bases and J gave up 2 bases, with 13 bases separating them. Per the germline V gene, CDR1 is MDHEN and CDR2 is SYDVKM. CDR3 protein: CASSLTGPNTGELFF. The CDR3 nucleotides read TGTGCCAGCAGCCTGACAGGTCCCAACACCGGGGAGCTGTTTTTT. The full variable domain, rest sourced from reference TRBV28 and TRBJ2-2, is DVKVTQSSRYLVKRTGEKVFLECVQDMDHENMFWYRQDPGLGLRLIYFSYDVKMKEKGDIPEGYSVSREKKERFSLILESASTNQTSMYLCASSLTGPNTGELFFGEGSRLTVL.

The V and J genes are TRBV5-6 and TRBJ1-5, with a weak D call TRBD1 (6 bases). Germline CDR1 and CDR2: SGHDT and YYEEEE. The V gene lost 5 bases and the J gene lost 4 bases, with 16 bases spanning the gap. The CDR3 has 15 residues. The CDR3 sequence is CASRLAGQPNQPQHF. The DNA of the CDR3 is TGTGCCAGCAGGCTAGCTGGACAGCCTAATCAGCCCCAGCATTTT.

The V and J genes are TRBV10-1 and TRBJ2-2; 10 bases match TRBD2. This CDR3 has 13 amino acids. Germline V gene data show CDR1 as WNHNN and CDR2 as SYGVQD (reference sequence). J lost 3 bases, V lost 8 bases, and 0 bases had no gene match. DNA for the CDR3: TGCGCCAGCGGACTAGCGGACACCGGGGAGCTGTTTTTT. The encoded protein is CASGLADTGELFF.

The gene calls are TRBV9 and TRBJ1-5, with TRBD1 matching over 12 bases. After removal of 0 bases from V and 7 bases from J, the junction contained 2 bases not matched to a gene. Germline V gene sequence: CDR1 SGDLS, CDR2 YYNGEE. This CDR3 is 15 amino acids long. In nucleotides, the CDR3 is TGTGCCAGCAGCGTAGGAGGGACAGGGGGCCAGCCCCAGCATTTT. The encoded protein is CASSVGGTGGQPQHF.

The chain combines TRBV6-1 with TRBJ1-1; D might be TRBD1 (6 bases). There are 15 residues in the CDR3. With 1 base removed from V and 0 bases from J, the gap between germline ends came to 9 bases. Germline V CDR1 and CDR2: MNHNS, SASEGT. DNA for the CDR3: TGTGCCAGCAGTGAAGTCAGGACAGTGAACACTGAAGCTTTCTTT. Translating gives CASSEVRTVNTEAFF.

The rearrangement uses TRBV9 and TRBJ2-7; D not resolved. The CDR3 is made up of 15 amino acids. V gave up 2 bases and J gave up 3 bases, with 15 bases separating them. Germline lookup yields CDR1 SGDLS and CDR2 YYNGEE. Here the CDR3 reads CASSVTVGPVYEQYF. The DNA for the CDR3 is TGTGCCAGCAGCGTTACAGTAGGTCCCGTCTACGAGCAGTACTTC. The variable domain in full, with the rest retrieved from reference TRBV9 and TRBJ2-7, is DSGVTQTPKHLITATGQRVTLRCSPRSGDLSVYWYQQSLDQGLQFLIQYYNGEERAKGNILERFSAQQFPDLHSELNLSSLELGDSALYFCASSVTVGPVYEQYFGPGTRLTVT.

The genes are TRBV11-2 and TRBJ2-7; no firm D call. From germline, CDR1 is SGHAT and CDR2 FQNNGV. The V end lost 1 base, the J end lost 1 base, and 11 bases lay between the germline ends. CDR3 length equals 15 residues. CDR3 protein: CASSLARYRSYEQYF. CDR3 coding DNA: TGTGCCAGCAGCTTAGCAAGGTACAGATCCTACGAGCAGTACTTC.

This clone was seen just once. The chain carries TRBV5-1 and TRBJ2-1, with D maybe TRBD2 (6 bases). The germline V gene encodes CDR1 SGHRS and CDR2 YFSETQ. V lost 4 bases to trimming and J lost 3 bases, with 17 bases between them. The CDR3 runs 16 residues. CDR3 DNA: TGCGCCAGCAGCCACCTACGGGACGGGGGCTACAATGAGCAGTTCTTC. It specifies CASSHLRDGGYNEQFF. Full variable domain (missing parts from reference TRBV5-1 and TRBJ2-1): KAGVTQTPRYLIKTRGQQVTLSCSPISGHRSVSWYQQTPGQGLQFLFEYFSETQRNKGNFPGRFSGRQFSNSRSEMNVSTLELGDSALYLCASSHLRDGGYNEQFFGPGTRLTVL.

The chain links TRBV5-1 to TRBJ1-4; the D is unclear. This CDR3 comprises 16 residues. V was pared by 2 bases and J by 1 base, with 12 bases between. Germline-derived CDR1 and CDR2 are SGHRS and YFSETQ. The chain's CDR3 is CASSFGWVGTNEKLFF. For the CDR3, the DNA is TGCGCCAGCAGCTTCGGGTGGGTTGGAACTAATGAAAAACTGTTTTTT.

The chain recombines TRBV5-4 with TRBJ1-4; 9 bases line up with TRBD1. V was clipped by 5 bases and J by 6 bases; unmatched bases: 8. CDR1 is SGHNT, CDR2 YYREEE, per germline (reference sequence). The CDR3 runs 15 residues. CDR3 region: CASSRTGEGDEKLFF. CDR3 coding DNA: TGTGCCAGCAGTCGGACAGGGGAAGGCGATGAAAAACTGTTTTTT. The entire variable domain, with the rest obtained from reference TRBV5-4 and TRBJ1-4, is as follows: ETGVTQSPTHLIKTRGQQVTLRCSSQSGHNTVSWYQQALGQGPQFIFQYYREEENGRGNFPPRFSGLQFPNYSSELNVNALELDDSALYLCASSRTGEGDEKLFFGSGTQLSVL.

In this sample, this clone turned up once. The chain carries TRBV27 and TRBJ2-7; TRBD2 aligns across 11 bases. This CDR3 has 14 residues. The germline V gene has CDR1 MNHEY and CDR2 SMNVEV (reference sequence). The V gene end was trimmed by 8 bases and the J gene end by 4 bases; junction bases not matched to a gene: 7. This CDR3 is CASGTSGSWYEQYF. In DNA form, the CDR3 reads TGTGCCAGCGGAACTAGCGGGAGTTGGTACGAGCAGTACTTC.

V and J are TRBV6-5 and TRBJ2-3; D unclear. Deletions cut 3 bases from V and 0 bases from J, with 10 bases between. This CDR3 has 15 residues. In germline, CDR1 is MNHEY, CDR2 SVGAGI. The CDR3 is CASSYSFVSTDTQYF. CDR3 nucleotide sequence: TGTGCCAGCAGTTATAGTTTCGTGAGCACAGATACGCAGTATTTT.

This chain joins TRBV15 and TRBJ2-1, with D maybe TRBD1 (6 bases). V lost 3 bases to trimming and J lost 1 base, with 10 bases between them. The CDR3 length is 15 residues. CDR1 is LNHNV, CDR2 YYDKDF, per germline (reference sequence). For the CDR3, the DNA is TGTGCCACCAGCAGTACACAGGGTTCCTACAATGAGCAGTTCTTC. Translating gives CATSSTQGSYNEQFF.

The sample holds one count of this clone. V is TRBV7-2 and J is TRBJ2-7; 7 bases match TRBD2. CDR1 is SGHTA, CDR2 FQGNSA, per germline. V dropped 2 bases and J dropped 3; count of bases not matched to a gene: 7. The CDR3 is 15 amino acids. The CDR3 nucleotides are TGTGCCAGCAGCTTACACAGCGGGGATTACTACGAGCAGTACTTC. This codes for CASSLHSGDYYEQYF.

This chain links TRBV28 with TRBJ1-1, with TRBD1 identical over 7 bases. This CDR3 comprises 12 residues. CDR1 and CDR2 (germline): MDHEN, SYDVKM. V lost 4 bases to trimming and J lost 7 bases; unmatched junction nucleotides: 3. The CDR3 protein is CASSSYRGEAFF. The CDR3 nucleotides read TGTGCCAGCAGTTCATACAGGGGTGAAGCTTTCTTT.

The CDR3 spells CASTTPRGQETQYF. CDR3 coding DNA: TGTGCCAGCACTACCCCCCGCGGGCAAGAGACCCAGTACTTC. The chain carries TRBV7-8 and TRBJ2-5, with D maybe TRBD2 (5 bases). The CDR3 runs to 14 residues. V shed 7 bases and J shed 2 bases, with 14 bases lying between them. Per the germline V gene, CDR1 is SGHVS and CDR2 is FQNEAQ.

The chain links TRBV20-1 to TRBJ1-1, with D possibly matching TRBD1 (6 bases). V was cut by 7 bases and J by 11 bases, with 17 bases left in between. The germline V gene encodes CDR1 DFQATT and CDR2 SNEGSKA (reference sequence). This CDR3 spans 11 amino acids. The CDR3 DNA reads as TGCAGTGTATACAGGGATTTTTGGGCTTTCTTT. Amino acid sequence: CSVYRDFWAFF.

This sequence joins TRBV2 and TRBJ2-1; 16 bases match TRBD2. Germline V gene data show CDR1 as SNHLY and CDR2 as FYNNEI. Germline trimming cut 5 bases from V and 9 bases from J; bases unmatched to any gene: 7. The CDR3 runs to 16 residues. The CDR3 sequence: CASSSGTSGRATEQFF. Here the CDR3 DNA reads TGTGCCAGCAGTTCCGGGACTAGCGGGAGGGCCACTGAGCAGTTCTTC.

The V gene is TRBV5-1, the J gene TRBJ2-7; 8 bases agree with TRBD2. This CDR3 has 15 residues. From germline, CDR1 is SGHRS and CDR2 YFSETQ. Germline trimming cut 1 base from V and 2 bases from J; bases unmatched to any gene: 5. The CDR3 DNA reads TGCGCCAGCAGCTTGCGGCGCGGGGGGCCCTACGAGCAGTACTTC. It encodes CASSLRRGGPYEQYF.

This clone occurred once. V gene TRBV27 combines with J gene TRBJ1-4; 9 bases are shared with TRBD1. CDR1 and CDR2 from the germline V gene are MNHEY and SMNVEV (reference sequence). The V gene end was trimmed by 1 base and the J gene end by 5 bases; junction bases not matched to a gene: 2. The CDR3 spans 15 residues. CDR3 residues: CASSLFGTGNEKLFF. For the CDR3, the DNA is TGTGCCAGCAGTTTATTCGGGACAGGGAATGAAAAACTGTTTTTT.

The chain links TRBV2 to TRBJ1-2; D ambiguous. V lost 5 bases to trimming and J lost 4 bases, with 5 bases between them. Germline V gives CDR1 SNHLY, CDR2 FYNNEI. There are 11 residues in the CDR3. The CDR3 here is CASSSIYGYTF. CDR3 bases: TGTGCCAGCAGTTCAATCTATGGCTACACCTTC.

This chain links TRBV6-5 with TRBJ2-7, with 8 bases that match TRBD2. CDR1 is MNHEY, CDR2 SVGAGI, per germline. The CDR3 is 14 amino acids. After removal of 5 bases from V and 1 base from J, the junction contained 4 bases not matched to a gene. This CDR3 reads CASSRSSGSYEQYF. CDR3 coding DNA: TGTGCCAGCAGTAGGTCTAGCGGGTCCTACGAGCAGTACTTC.

V and J are TRBV16 and TRBJ1-4, with 10 bases lining up with TRBD1. This CDR3 contains 17 residues. V was clipped by 4 bases and J by 8 bases; unmatched bases: 13. Germline V gene sequence: CDR1 KGHSY, CDR2 FQNENV. The chain's CDR3 is CASSPVPGQGWEEKLFF. CDR3 DNA sequence: TGTGCCAGCAGCCCCGTCCCGGGACAGGGGTGGGAAGAAAAACTGTTTTTT.

This chain uses TRBV27 with TRBJ2-3, with D possibly TRBD2 on 5 matching bases. The germline V and J ends were trimmed by 4 bases and 6 bases, with 20 bases remaining between them. The CDR3 is made up of 16 amino acids. Germline CDR1 and CDR2: MNHEY and SMNVEV (reference sequence). CDR3: CASSSLGRTGYDTQYF. CDR3 coding DNA: TGTGCCAGCAGTTCCCTCGGAAGGACTGGGTATGATACGCAGTATTTT.

This chain joins TRBV30 and TRBJ2-2; a weak D match, TRBD2 (7 bases). The CDR3 has 15 amino acids. Germline CDR1 and CDR2: GTSNPN and SVGIG (reference sequence). Trimming pared 3 bases from V and 3 bases from J, leaving 14 bases between. The CDR3 protein is CAWSTGGLYTGELFF. In DNA, the CDR3 is TGTGCCTGGAGCACGGGGGGCCTATACACCGGGGAGCTGTTTTTT.

The chain couples TRBV7-9 to TRBJ1-1, with D possibly being TRBD1 (6 bases). V was cut by 5 bases and J by 0 bases, with 16 bases left in between. The CDR3 runs to 16 residues. CDR1 SEHNR and CDR2 FQNEAQ come from the germline V gene (reference sequence). The DNA for the CDR3 is TGTGCCAGCAGCCGGACTGGACAGTCCATGAACACTGAAGCTTTCTTT. Translation gives CASSRTGQSMNTEAFF.

This clone occurred once. The V call is TRBV6-6, the J call TRBJ2-7; D is uncertain. The length of the CDR3 is 14 residues. Looked up from germline, CDR1 is MNHNY and CDR2 is SVGAGI (reference sequence). Trimming stripped 6 bases from V and 1 base from J, with 13 bases between. The CDR3 coding sequence is TGTGCCAGCAGGGCTCCAGGTGGGTCCTACGAGCAGTACTTC. Protein sequence: CASRAPGGSYEQYF.

This clone was recorded once. This sequence joins TRBV7-7 and TRBJ2-7; 7 bases map to TRBD2. The V segment lost 1 base and the J segment 6 bases; nucleotides outside the gene matches: 3. The CDR3 extends over 13 amino acids. Looked up from germline, CDR1 is SSHAT and CDR2 is FNYEAQ (reference sequence). This CDR3 is CASSLEAGIEQYF. The CDR3 bases are TGTGCCAGCAGCTTAGAAGCGGGGATCGAGCAGTACTTC.

J is TRBJ1-1 and V is TRBV5-1; D call uncertain. V shed 0 bases and J shed 0 bases, with 9 bases lying between them. CDR3 length equals 15 residues. Germline-derived CDR1 and CDR2 are SGHRS and YFSETQ. The CDR3 region has the DNA TGCGCCAGCAGCTTGGGGCTACAGATGAACACTGAAGCTTTCTTT. Translating gives CASSLGLQMNTEAFF.

The chain employs TRBV5-4 and TRBJ2-7, with TRBD2 matching 11 bases. CDR1 and CDR2 from the germline V gene are SGHNT and YYREEE (reference sequence). This CDR3 contains 14 residues. V lost 2 bases to trimming and J lost 3 bases; unmatched junction nucleotides: 1. Here the CDR3 DNA reads TGTGCCAGCAGCTTTAGCGGGAGGGGCTACGAGCAGTACTTC. It specifies CASSFSGRGYEQYF.